Described below is a single T cell receptor (beta chain) sequence and its context. Its antigen is currently unknown. A multiplex PCR was run with 60 Vbeta primers and 13 Jbeta primers. The data were produced by immunoSEQ multiplex PCR, yet TCRdb's version contains in-frame clones alone and is incomplete. Of about 160,000 clones in the sample, under 85% were seen once. Nominally healthy donors were sampled, though unrecorded immune exposures were likely. The entry originates in a study of cytomegalovirus exposure and HLA in healthy donors. Study results and limitations: Across donors, most TCRs were seen rarely, yet some public ones were widespread. Presence/absence analyses rested on an assumption that sequencing depth was roughly uniform across donors. Previous analysis showed most TCR beta V segments were productive about 87% or about 30% of the time.

CDR3 length: 14 amino acids. V dropped 1 base and J dropped 5; count of bases not matched to a gene: 6. Germline values: CDR1 GTSNPN, CDR2 SVGIG (reference sequence). This receptor was taken from a man aged 50 or older in good health and CMV-seropositive. The sample comprised PBMCs. The chain recombines TRBV30 with TRBJ2-5; 8 nucleotides line up with TRBD1. The CDR3 is CAWSGTGPWETQYF. CDR3 bases: TGTGCCTGGAGTGGGACAGGGCCTTGGGAGACCCAGTACTTC.